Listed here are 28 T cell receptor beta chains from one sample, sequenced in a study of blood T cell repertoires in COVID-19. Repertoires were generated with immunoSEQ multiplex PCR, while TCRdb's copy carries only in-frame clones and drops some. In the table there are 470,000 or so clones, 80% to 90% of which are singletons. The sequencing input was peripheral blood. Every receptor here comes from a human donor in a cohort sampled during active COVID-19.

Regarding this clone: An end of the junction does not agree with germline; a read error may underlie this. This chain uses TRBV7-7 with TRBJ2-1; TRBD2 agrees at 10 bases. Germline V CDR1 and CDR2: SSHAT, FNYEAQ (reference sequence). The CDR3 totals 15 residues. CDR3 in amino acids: CASSPIAGGRHEQFF. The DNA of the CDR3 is TGTGCTAGCAGCCCTATAGCGGGAGGCCGTCATGAGCAGTTCTTC.

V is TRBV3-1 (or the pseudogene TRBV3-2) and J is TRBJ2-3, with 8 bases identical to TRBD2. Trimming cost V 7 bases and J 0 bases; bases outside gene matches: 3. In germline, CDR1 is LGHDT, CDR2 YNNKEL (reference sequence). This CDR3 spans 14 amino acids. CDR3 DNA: TGTGCCAGCACGGGAGGGCCAAGCACAGATACGCAGTATTTT. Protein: CASTGGPSTDTQYF.

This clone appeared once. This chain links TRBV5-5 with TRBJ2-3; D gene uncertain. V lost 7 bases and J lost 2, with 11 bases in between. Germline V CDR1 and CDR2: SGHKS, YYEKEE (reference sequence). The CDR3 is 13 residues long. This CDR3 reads CASAEPNTDTQYF. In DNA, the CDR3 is TGTGCCAGCGCGGAGCCTAACACAGATACGCAGTATTTT.

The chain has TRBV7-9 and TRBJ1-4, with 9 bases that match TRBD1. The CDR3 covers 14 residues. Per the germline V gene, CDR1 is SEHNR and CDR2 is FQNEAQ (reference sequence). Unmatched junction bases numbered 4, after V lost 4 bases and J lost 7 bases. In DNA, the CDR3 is TGTGCCAGCAGCTCCGGGACAGGGATTGAAAAACTGTTTTTT. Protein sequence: CASSSGTGIEKLFF.

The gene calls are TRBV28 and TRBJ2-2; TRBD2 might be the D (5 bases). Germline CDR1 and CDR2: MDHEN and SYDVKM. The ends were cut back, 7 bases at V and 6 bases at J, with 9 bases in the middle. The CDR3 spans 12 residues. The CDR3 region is CASKEDPGELFF. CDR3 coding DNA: TGTGCCAGCAAGGAGGATCCCGGGGAGCTGTTTTTT.

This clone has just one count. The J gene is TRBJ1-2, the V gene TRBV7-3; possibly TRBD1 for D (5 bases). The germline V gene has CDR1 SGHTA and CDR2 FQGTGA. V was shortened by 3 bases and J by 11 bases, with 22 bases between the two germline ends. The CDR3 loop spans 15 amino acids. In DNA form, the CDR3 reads TGTGCCAGCAGCTTGGGACCAGGGACTCCGAAAAGTTACACCTTC. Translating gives CASSLGPGTPKSYTF. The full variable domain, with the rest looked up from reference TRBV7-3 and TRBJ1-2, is GAGVSQTPSNKVTEKGKYVELRCDPISGHTALYWYRQSLGQGPEFLIYFQGTGAADDSGLPNDRFFAVRPEGSVSTLKIQRTERGDSAVYLCASSLGPGTPKSYTFGSGTRLTVV.

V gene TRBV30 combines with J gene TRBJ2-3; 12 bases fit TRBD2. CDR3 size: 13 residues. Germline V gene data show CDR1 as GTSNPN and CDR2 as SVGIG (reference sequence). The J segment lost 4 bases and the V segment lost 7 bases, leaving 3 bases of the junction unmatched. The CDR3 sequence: CAFTSGRSDTQYF. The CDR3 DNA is TGTGCCTTCACTAGCGGGAGGTCAGATACGCAGTATTTT.

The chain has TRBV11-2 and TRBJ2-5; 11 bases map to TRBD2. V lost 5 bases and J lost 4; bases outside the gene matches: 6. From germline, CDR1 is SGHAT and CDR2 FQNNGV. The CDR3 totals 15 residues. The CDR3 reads CASSGSGRVRETQYF. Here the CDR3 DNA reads TGTGCCAGCAGCGGTAGCGGGAGGGTAAGAGAGACCCAGTACTTC.

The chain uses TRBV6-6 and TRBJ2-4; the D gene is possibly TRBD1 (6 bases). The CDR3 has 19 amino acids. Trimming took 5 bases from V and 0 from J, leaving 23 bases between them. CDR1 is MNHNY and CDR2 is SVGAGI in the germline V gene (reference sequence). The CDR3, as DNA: TGTGCCAGCAGTCCCGGGGCAGGCCAAGGGGGAACAGCCAAAAACATTCAGTACTTC. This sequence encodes CASSPGAGQGGTAKNIQYF.

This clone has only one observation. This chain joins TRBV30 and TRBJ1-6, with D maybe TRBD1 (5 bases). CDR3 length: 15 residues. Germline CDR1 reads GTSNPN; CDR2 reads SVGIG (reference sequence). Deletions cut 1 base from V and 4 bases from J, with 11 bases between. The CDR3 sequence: CAWSGQGAYNSPLHF. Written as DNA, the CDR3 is TGTGCCTGGAGTGGGCAGGGTGCGTATAATTCACCCCTCCACTTT. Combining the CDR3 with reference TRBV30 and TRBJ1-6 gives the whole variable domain SQTIHQWPATLVQPVGSPLSLECTVEGTSNPNLYWYRQAAGRGLQLLFYSVGIGQISSEVPQNLSASRPQDRQFILSSKKLLLSDSGFYLCAWSGQGAYNSPLHFGNGTRLTVT.

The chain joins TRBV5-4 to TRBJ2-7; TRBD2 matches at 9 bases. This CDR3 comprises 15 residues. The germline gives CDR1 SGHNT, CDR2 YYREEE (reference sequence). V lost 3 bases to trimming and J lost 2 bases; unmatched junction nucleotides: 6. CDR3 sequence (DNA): TGTGCCAGCAGCTCGCGAGCGGGAGGCACCTACGAGCAGTACTTC. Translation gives CASSSRAGGTYEQYF.

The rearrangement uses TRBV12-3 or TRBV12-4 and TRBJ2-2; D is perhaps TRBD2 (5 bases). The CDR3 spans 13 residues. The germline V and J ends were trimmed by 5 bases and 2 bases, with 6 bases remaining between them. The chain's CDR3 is CASSGRNTGELFF. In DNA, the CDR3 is TGTGCCAGCAGTGGGAGAAACACCGGGGAGCTGTTTTTT.

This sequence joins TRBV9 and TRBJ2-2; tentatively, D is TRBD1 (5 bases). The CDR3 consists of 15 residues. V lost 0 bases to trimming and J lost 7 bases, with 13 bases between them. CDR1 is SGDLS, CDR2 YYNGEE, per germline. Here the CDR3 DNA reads TGTGCCAGCAGCGTAGAAGGGGCGCAAGTCGGGGAGCTGTTTTTT. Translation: CASSVEGAQVGELFF.

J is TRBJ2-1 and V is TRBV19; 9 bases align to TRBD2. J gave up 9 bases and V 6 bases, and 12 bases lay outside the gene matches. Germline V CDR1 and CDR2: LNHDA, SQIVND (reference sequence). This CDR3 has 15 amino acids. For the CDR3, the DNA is TGTGCCAGTAGAGTGCGGACGGCGGGGGGGAGTGAGCAGTTCTTC. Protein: CASRVRTAGGSEQFF.

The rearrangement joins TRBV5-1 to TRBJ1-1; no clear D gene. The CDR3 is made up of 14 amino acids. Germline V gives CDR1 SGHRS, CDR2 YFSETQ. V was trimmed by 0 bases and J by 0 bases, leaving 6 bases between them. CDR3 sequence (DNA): TGCGCCAGCAGCTTGGCCAAGCTGAACACTGAAGCTTTCTTT. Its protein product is CASSLAKLNTEAFF.

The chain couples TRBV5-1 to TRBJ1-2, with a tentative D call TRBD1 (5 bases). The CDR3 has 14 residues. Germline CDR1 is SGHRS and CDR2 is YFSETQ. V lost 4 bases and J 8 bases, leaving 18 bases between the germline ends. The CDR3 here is CASSQRPLGRGYTF. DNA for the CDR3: TGCGCCAGCAGCCAGAGGCCCCTGGGGCGAGGCTACACCTTC.

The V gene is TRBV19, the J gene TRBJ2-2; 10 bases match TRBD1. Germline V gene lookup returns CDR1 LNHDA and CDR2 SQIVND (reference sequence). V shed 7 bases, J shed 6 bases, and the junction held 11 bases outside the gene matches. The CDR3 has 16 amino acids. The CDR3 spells CASTQLRDRGSGELFF. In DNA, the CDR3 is TGTGCCAGTACCCAGCTGAGGGACAGGGGTTCCGGGGAGCTGTTTTTT.

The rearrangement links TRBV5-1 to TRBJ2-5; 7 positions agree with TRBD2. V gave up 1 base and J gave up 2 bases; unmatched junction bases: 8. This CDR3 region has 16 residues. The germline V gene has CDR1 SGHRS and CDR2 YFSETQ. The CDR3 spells CASSLSSGQNQETQYF. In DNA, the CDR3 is TGCGCCAGCAGCTTGTCTAGCGGCCAAAATCAAGAGACCCAGTACTTC.

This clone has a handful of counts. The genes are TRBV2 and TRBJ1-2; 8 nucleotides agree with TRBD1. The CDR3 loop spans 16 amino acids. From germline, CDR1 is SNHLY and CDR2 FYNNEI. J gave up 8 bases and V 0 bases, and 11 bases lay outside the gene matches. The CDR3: CASSEAPFAGGSGYTF. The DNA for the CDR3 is TGTGCCAGCAGTGAAGCGCCTTTCGCAGGGGGCAGCGGCTACACCTTC.

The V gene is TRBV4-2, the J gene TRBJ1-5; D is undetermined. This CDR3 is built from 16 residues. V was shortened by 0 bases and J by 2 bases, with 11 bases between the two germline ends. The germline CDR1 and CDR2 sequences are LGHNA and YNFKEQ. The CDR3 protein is CASSQDWRQGNQPQHF. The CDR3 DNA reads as TGTGCCAGCAGCCAAGATTGGAGGCAGGGCAATCAGCCCCAGCATTTT.

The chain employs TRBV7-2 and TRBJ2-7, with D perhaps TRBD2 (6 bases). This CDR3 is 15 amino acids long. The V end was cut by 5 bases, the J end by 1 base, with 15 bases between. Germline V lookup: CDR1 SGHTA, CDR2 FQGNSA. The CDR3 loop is CASSPWAGKSYEQYF. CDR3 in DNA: TGTGCCAGCAGCCCCTGGGCGGGAAAGTCCTACGAGCAGTACTTC.

Written as DNA, the CDR3 is TGTGCCAGCTCACCGGTGGTCCTAGCGGGAGATATGGGAGGCAAGACCCAGTACTTC. Its protein product is CASSPVVLAGDMGGKTQYF. This chain uses TRBV18 with TRBJ2-5; TRBD2 aligns across 10 bases. Germline CDR1 and CDR2: KGHSH and LQKENI. The CDR3 is 19 amino acids. Unmatched junction bases numbered 19, after V lost 3 bases and J lost 6 bases.

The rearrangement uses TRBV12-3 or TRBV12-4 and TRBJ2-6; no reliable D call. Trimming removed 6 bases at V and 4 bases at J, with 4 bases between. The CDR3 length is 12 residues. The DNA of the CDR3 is TGTGCCAGCAGCCTCGGGGCCAACGTCCTGACTTTC. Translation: CASSLGANVLTF.

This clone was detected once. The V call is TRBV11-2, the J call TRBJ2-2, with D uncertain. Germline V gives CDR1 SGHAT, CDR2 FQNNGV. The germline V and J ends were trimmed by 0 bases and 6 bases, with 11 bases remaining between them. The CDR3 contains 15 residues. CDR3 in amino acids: CASSLDGWSSGELFF. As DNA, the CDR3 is TGTGCCAGCAGCTTAGATGGGTGGAGTTCCGGGGAGCTGTTTTTT.

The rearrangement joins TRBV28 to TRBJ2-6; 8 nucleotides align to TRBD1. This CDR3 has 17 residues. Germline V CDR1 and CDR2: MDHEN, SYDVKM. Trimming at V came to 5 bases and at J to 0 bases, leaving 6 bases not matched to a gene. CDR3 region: CASSPRTGPSGANVLTF. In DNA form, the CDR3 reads TGTGCCAGCAGTCCCCGGACAGGGCCCTCTGGGGCCAACGTCCTGACTTTC.

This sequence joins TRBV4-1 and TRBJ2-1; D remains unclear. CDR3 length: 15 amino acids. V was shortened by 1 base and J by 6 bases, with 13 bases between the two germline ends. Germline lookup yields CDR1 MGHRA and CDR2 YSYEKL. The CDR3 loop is CASSQVASSANEQFF. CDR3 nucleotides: TGCGCCAGCAGCCAAGTTGCAAGCAGCGCCAATGAGCAGTTCTTC.

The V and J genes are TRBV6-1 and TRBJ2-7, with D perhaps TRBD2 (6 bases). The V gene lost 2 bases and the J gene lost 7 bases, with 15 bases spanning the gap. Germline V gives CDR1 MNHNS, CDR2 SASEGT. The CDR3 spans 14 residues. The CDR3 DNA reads TGTGCCAGCAGTGAAACCCGAGGGAGGAGGGAGCAGTACTTC. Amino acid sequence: CASSETRGRREQYF.

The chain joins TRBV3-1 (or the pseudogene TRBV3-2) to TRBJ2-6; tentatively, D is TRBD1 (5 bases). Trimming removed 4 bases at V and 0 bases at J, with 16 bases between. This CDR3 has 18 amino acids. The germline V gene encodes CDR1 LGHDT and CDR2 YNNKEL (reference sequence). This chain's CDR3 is CASSLPAQGFSGANVLTF. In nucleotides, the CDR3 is TGTGCCAGCAGCCTCCCCGCTCAGGGCTTCTCTGGGGCCAACGTCCTGACTTTC.